This TCR beta chain appears in the sequencing data of a study of regulatory T cells in long-lasting Graves disease. Study summary: Persistence in Graves' disease denoted antithyroid drug use beyond 5 years alongside positive TSH receptor antibodies.

Documented time point: persistent/refractory GD, antithyroid drugs over 5 years with positive TRAb. There was RNA extracted from PBMCs, and the TCR library was made from it. An endocrinology unit in Xi'an, China, supplied the patients. Investigators prepared the TCR beta libraries by applying iRepertoire HTBI primers and Arm-PCR of CDR3 regions. MiXCR, applied by TCRdb to the multiplex PCR reads, yields one record per CDR3 protein. The sample contains 600,000 to 800,000 distinct CDR3 sequences, about 32% of which appear only once. This clonotype was detected only a few times. V dropped 1 base and J dropped 7; count of bases not matched to a gene: 10. Germline values: CDR1 MGHRA, CDR2 YSYEKL. There are 17 residues in the CDR3.

Sequencing used peripheral blood mononuclear cells (PBMCs), obtained when the disease was refractory, from a patient treated with antithyroid drugs. The source is a female donor with Graves disease. The chain is built from TRBV4-1 and TRBJ2-7; 13 positions agree with TRBD2. The CDR3 is CASSQAGPGLAGWEQYF. The CDR3 coding sequence is TGCGCCAGCAGCCAAGCAGGTCCGGGACTAGCGGGATGGGAGCAGTACTTC.